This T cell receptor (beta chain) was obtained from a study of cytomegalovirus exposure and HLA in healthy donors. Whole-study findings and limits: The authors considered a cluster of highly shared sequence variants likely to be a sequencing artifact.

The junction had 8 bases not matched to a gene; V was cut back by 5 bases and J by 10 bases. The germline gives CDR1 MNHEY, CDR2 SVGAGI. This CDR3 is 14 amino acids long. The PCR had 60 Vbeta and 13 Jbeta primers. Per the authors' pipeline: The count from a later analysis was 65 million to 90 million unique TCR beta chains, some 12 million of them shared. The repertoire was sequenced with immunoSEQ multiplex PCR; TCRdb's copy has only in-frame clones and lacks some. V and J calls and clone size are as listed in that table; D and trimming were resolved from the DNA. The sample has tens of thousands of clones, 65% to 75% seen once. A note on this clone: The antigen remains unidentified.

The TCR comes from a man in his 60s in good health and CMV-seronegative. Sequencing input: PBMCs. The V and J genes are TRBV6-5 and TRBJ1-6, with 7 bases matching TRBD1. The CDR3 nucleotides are TGTGCCAGCAGTGAAAGAAGGGGGCCCTCACCCCTCCACTTT. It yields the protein CASSERRGPSPLHF.